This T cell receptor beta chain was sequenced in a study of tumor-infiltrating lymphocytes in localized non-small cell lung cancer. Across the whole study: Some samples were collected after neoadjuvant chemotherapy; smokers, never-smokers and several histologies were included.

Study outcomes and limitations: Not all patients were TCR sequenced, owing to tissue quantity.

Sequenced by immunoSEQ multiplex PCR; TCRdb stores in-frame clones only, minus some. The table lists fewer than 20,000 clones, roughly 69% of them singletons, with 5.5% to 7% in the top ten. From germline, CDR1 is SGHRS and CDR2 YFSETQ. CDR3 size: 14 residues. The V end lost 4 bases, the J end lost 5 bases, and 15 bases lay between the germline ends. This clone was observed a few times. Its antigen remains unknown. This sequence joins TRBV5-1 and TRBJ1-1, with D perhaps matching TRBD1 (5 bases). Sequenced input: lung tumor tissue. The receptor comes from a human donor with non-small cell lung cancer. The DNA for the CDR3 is TGCGCCAGCAGCGCGGGACCGATTGGGACTGAAGCTTTCTTT. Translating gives CASSAGPIGTEAFF. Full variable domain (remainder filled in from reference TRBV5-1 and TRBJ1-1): KAGVTQTPRYLIKTRGQQVTLSCSPISGHRSVSWYQQTPGQGLQFLFEYFSETQRNKGNFPGRFSGRQFSNSRSEMNVSTLELGDSALYLCASSAGPIGTEAFFGQGTRLTVV.